This T cell receptor (beta chain) was documented in a study of blood T cell repertoires in COVID-19. Study summary: Sites across the United States, Italy and Spain contributed samples from acute and convalescent COVID-19. From T cells, B-cell-depleted T cells, or PBMCs came the material, which was cDNA or gDNA.

Original processing methods: Estimation of nucleated cell counts relied on the amplification of reference gene primers. Only in-frame clones appear in the TCRdb table, and some are missing; sequencing was by immunoSEQ multiplex PCR. V and J calls and clone size are as listed in that table; D and trimming were resolved from the DNA. The sample lists about 32,000 clones; 80% to 95% were seen once. The germline V gene encodes CDR1 SGHDN and CDR2 FVKESK. The CDR3 consists of 13 residues. For this clone: At one of its ends the junction is not consistent with the germline gene, which may arise from a read error.

The sequence derives from a male donor with active COVID-19. Source material: peripheral blood. The V and J genes are TRBV14 and TRBJ2-1; 8 bases agree with TRBD1. CDR3 protein: CASSQDPGTGAIF. DNA of the CDR3: TGTGCCAGCAGCCAAGATCCAGGGACAGGAGCGATCTTC.